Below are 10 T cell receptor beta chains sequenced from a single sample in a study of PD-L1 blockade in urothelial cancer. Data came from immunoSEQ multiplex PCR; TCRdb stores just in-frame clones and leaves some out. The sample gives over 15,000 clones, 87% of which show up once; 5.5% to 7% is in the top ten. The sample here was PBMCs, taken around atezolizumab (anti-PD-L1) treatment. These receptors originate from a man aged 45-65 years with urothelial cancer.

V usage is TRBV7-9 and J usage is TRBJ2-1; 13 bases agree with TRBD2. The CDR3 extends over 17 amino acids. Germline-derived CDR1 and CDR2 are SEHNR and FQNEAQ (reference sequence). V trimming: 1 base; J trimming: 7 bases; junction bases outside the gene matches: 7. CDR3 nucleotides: TGTGCCAGCAGCTTAGTTGGGACTAGCGGGGAGGAGAATGAGCAGTTCTTC. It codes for CASSLVGTSGEENEQFF.

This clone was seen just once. The CDR3 spells CAWSSIGGLYGYTF. CDR3 DNA: TGTGCCTGGAGTAGCATCGGGGGGCTGTATGGCTACACCTTC. The J gene is TRBJ1-2, the V gene TRBV30, with D possibly matching TRBD1 (6 bases). CDR1 is GTSNPN and CDR2 is SVGIG in the germline V gene (reference sequence). The CDR3 loop spans 14 amino acids. V was pared by 2 bases and J by 5 bases, with 15 bases between. The entire variable domain, with the rest obtained from reference TRBV30 and TRBJ1-2, is as follows: SQTIHQWPATLVQPVGSPLSLECTVEGTSNPNLYWYRQAAGRGLQLLFYSVGIGQISSEVPQNLSASRPQDRQFILSSKKLLLSDSGFYLCAWSSIGGLYGYTFGSGTRLTVV.

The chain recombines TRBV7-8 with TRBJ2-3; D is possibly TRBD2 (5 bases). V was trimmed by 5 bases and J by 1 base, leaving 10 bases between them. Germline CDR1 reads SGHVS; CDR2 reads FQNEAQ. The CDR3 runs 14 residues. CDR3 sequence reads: CASSTLRGTDTQYF. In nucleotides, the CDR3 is TGTGCCAGCAGCACTTTGCGGGGCACAGATACGCAGTATTTT.

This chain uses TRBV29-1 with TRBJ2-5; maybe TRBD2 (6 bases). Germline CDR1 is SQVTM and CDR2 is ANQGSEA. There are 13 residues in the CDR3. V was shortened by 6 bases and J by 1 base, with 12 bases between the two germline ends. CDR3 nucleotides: TGCAGCGTCCCGTTGGGGGGCCAAGAGACCCAGTACTTC. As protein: CSVPLGGQETQYF.

The CDR3: CASSVLAGPLQETQYF. CDR3 DNA: TGTGCCAGCAGCGTCTTAGCGGGGCCCCTCCAAGAGACCCAGTACTTC. The rearrangement links TRBV9 to TRBJ2-5; TRBD2 agrees at 8 bases. The germline V gene encodes CDR1 SGDLS and CDR2 YYNGEE. The junction had 7 bases not matched to a gene; V was cut back by 2 bases and J by 1 base. The length of the CDR3 is 16 residues. Full variable domain (remainder filled in from reference TRBV9 and TRBJ2-5): DSGVTQTPKHLITATGQRVTLRCSPRSGDLSVYWYQQSLDQGLQFLIQYYNGEERAKGNILERFSAQQFPDLHSELNLSSLELGDSALYFCASSVLAGPLQETQYFGPGTRLLVL.

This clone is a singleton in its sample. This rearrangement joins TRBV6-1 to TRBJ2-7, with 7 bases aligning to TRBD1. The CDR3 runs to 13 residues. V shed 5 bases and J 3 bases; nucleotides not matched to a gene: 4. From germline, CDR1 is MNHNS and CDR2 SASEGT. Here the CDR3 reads CASSRQGNYEQYF. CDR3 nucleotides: TGTGCCAGCAGTCGACAGGGTAACTACGAGCAGTACTTC.

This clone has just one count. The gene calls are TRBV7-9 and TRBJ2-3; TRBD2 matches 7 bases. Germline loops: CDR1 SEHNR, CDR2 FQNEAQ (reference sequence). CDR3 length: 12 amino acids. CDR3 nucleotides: TGTGCTGGGGGAGGGTCCACAGATACGCAGTATTTT. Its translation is CAGGGSTDTQYF.

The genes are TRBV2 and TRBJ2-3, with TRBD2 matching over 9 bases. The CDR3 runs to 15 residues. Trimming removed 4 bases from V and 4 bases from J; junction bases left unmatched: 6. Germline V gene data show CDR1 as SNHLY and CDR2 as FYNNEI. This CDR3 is CASSGAGGGADTQYF. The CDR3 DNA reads TGTGCCAGCAGTGGAGCGGGAGGTGGCGCAGATACGCAGTATTTT.

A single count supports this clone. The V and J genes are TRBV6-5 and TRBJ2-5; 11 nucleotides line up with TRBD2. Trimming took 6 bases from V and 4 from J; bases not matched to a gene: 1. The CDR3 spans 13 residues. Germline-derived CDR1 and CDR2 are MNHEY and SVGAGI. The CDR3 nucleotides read TGTGCCAGCAGAACTAGCGGGAGAGAGACCCAGTACTTC. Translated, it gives CASRTSGRETQYF.

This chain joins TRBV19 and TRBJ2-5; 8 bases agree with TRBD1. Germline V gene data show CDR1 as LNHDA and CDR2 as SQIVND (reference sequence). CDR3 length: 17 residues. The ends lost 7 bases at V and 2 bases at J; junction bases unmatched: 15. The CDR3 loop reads CASNGVRKGQVQETQYF. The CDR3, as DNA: TGTGCCAGTAACGGGGTGCGGAAGGGACAGGTTCAAGAGACCCAGTACTTC. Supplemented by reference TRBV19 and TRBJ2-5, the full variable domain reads DGGITQSPKYLFRKEGQNVTLSCEQNLNHDAMYWYRQDPGQGLRLIYYSQIVNDFQKGDIAEGYSVSREKKESFPLTVTSAQKNPTAFYLCASNGVRKGQVQETQYFGPGTRLLVL.